This T cell receptor beta chain was recorded in a study of blood T cells in healthy people across ages. Study outcomes and limitations: Not knowing donor CMV status may have confounded expanded clonotype changes. Naive CD4+ cells and diversity were both higher in long-lived donors than in aged donors. Estimated diversity across one million T cells was deemed an underestimate.

Concerning this clonotype: The target antigen is unknown.

It was with a sample-barcoded 5' primer and a J-beta primer mix that a second PCR of roughly 7 to 12 cycles was run. Through a template-switch adaptor with 12 random nucleotides, each cDNA molecule received a tag. TCRdb re-analysed the 5' RACE reads in MiXCR, keeping a single row per CDR3 protein. The sample has 1,500,000 or so distinct CDR3 sequences; approximately 59% are singletons. Germline V CDR1 and CDR2: LGHNA, YSLEER. This CDR3 spans 16 amino acids. Losses at the gene ends were 0 bases for V and 5 bases for J; bases not matched to a gene: 8. The sequenced sample consisted of blood. The gene calls are TRBV4-3 and TRBJ2-7; 9 bases are shared with TRBD1. This TCR was sampled from a young man in good health. The CDR3 DNA reads as TGCGCCAGCAGCCAAGATCATTTGGACAGGGGCGACGAGCAGTACTTC. Protein sequence: CASSQDHLDRGDEQYF.